These T cell receptor beta chains were read from a single sample in a study of technical replicates of blood from a handful of donors. Produced via immunoSEQ multiplex PCR; TCRdb's table is partial and in-frame only. The sample carries more than 65,000 clones, 85% to 95% recorded once. The source material was T cells isolated from PBMCs. The receptors come from a human donor in good health. CDR3s include the opening cysteine and the closing phenylalanine or tryptophan. The D gene is left open where the match is weak. Expanded clones get a size class; other rows say once, few or many, or leave the size out.

V gene,D gene,J gene,clone size,CDR3 protein,CDR3 DNA
TRBV27,-,TRBJ2-7,-,CASSLRRDSYEQYF,TGTGCCAGCAGTTTGCGACGGGACTCCTACGAGCAGTACTTC
TRBV13,TRBD2,TRBJ2-3,-,CASSLEGRLAGATSTDTQYF,TGTGCCAGCAGCTTAGAGGGGCGGCTAGCGGGAGCCACTAGCACAGATACGCAGTATTTT
TRBV5-8,-,TRBJ2-7,-,CASSLDAAVSSYEQYF,TGTGCCAGCAGCTTGGACGCAGCGGTGAGCTCCTACGAGCAGTACTTC
TRBV28,TRBD1,TRBJ1-2,-,CASSLRPTGHGYTF,TGTGCCAGCAGTTTACGACCGACAGGGCATGGCTACACCTTC
TRBV2,-,TRBJ2-2,-,CASRRSAGYTGELFF,TGTGCCAGCAGGAGATCGGCGGGTTACACCGGGGAGCTGTTTTTT
TRBV15,-,TRBJ2-1,-,CATSRAHNEQFF,TGTGCCACCAGCAGAGCTCACAATGAGCAGTTCTTC
TRBV6-1,-,TRBJ1-1,once,CASSEASQMNTEAFF,TGTGCCAGCAGTGAAGCATCACAGATGAACACTGAAGCTTTCTTT
TRBV28,TRBD2,TRBJ2-7,-,CASYYGTSNMYEQYF,TGTGCCAGTTACTACGGGACTAGCAATATGTACGAGCAGTACTTC
TRBV6-6,-,TRBJ1-2,-,CASSAGLSNYGYTF,TGTGCCAGCAGTGCCGGACTGAGTAACTATGGCTACACCTTC
TRBV5-1,-,TRBJ1-1,-,CASSLVGSGAAEAFF,TGCGCCAGCAGCTTGGTAGGCAGCGGGGCGGCTGAAGCTTTCTTT
TRBV6-1,-,TRBJ2-1,-,CASSSQVGIGDEQFF,TGTGCCAGCAGTTCTCAGGTGGGCATCGGGGATGAGCAGTTCTTC
TRBV6-5,TRBD1,TRBJ1-5,-,CASRGQPHQPQHF,TGTGCCAGCAGGGGACAGCCACATCAGCCCCAGCATTTT
TRBV5-1,TRBD2,TRBJ2-7,-,CASSLGGSQSYEQYF,TGCGCCAGCAGCTTGGGCGGGAGTCAGTCCTACGAGCAGTACTTC
TRBV27,TRBD1,TRBJ2-2,-,CATTKWDRDTGELFF,TGTGCCACTACAAAATGGGACAGGGACACCGGGGAGCTGTTTTTT